The clone carrying this TCR beta chain was detected a few times. The antigen remains undetermined. The source of the sample is a study of cytomegalovirus exposure and HLA in healthy donors. General study points: TCR beta chain V- and J-gene trimming was linked, in a later analysis, to a missense variant in DCLRE1C. Some public TCRs appeared in many individuals, while most sequences were rare. Specific recognition of CMV antigens was confirmed in vitro for a few chains (all CMV-associated).

Researchers ran the PCR with 60 Vbeta and 13 Jbeta primers. TCRdb keeps only in-frame clones here, not all; method: immunoSEQ multiplex PCR. The profile covers about 170,000 clones, with roughly 85% appearing a single time and 5% to 7% taken by the ten largest. CDR1 and CDR2 from the germline V gene are LNHDA and SQIVND (reference sequence). The CDR3 consists of 15 residues. V shed 6 bases and J 1 base; nucleotides not matched to a gene: 8. At the time of sampling, donors were nominally healthy, though unrecorded immune exposures were likely. The V call is TRBV19, the J call TRBJ1-2; 7 bases are shared with TRBD1. The TCR sequence derives from a man aged 40-49 years in good health and CMV-seropositive. Sequenced material: PBMCs. CDR3 sequence reads: CASSLDWDSNYGYTF. CDR3 in DNA: TGTGCCAGTAGCCTCGATTGGGACAGTAACTATGGCTACACCTTC.